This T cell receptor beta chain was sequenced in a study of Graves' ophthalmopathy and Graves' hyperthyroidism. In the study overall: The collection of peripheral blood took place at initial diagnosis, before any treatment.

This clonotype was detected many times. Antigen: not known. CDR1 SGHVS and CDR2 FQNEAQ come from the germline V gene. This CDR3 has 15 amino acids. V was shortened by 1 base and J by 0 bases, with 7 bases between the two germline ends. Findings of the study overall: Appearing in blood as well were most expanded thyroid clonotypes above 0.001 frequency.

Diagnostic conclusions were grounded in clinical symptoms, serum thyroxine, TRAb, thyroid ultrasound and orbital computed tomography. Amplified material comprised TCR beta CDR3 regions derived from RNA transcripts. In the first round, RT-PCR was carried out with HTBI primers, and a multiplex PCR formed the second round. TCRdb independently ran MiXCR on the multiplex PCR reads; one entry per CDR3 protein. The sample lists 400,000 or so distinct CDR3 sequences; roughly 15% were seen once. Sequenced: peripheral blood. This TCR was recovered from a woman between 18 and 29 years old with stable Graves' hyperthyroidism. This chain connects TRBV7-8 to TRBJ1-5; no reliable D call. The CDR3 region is CASSLVLNSNQPQHF. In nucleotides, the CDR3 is TGTGCCAGCAGCTTAGTTCTTAATAGCAATCAGCCCCAGCATTTT.